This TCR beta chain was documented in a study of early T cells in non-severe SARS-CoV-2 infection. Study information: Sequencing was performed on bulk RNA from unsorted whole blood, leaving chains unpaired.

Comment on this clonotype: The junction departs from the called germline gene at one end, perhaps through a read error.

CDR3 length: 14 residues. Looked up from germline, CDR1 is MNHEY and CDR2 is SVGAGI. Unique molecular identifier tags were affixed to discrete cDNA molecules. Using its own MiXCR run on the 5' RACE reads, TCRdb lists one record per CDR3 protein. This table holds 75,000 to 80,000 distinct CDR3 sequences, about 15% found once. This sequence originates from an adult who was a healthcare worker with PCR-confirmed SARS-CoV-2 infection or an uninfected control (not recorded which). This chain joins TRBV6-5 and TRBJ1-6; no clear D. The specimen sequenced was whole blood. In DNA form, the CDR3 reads TGTACCAGCAGTTCCGCTCTGGCCTATTCACCCCTCCACTTT. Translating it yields CTSSSALAYSPLHF.